This entry features one T cell receptor beta chain sequence. The sample is drawn from a study of T cell changes during pregnancy in multiple sclerosis. TCRdb keeps only in-frame clones here, not all; method: immunoSEQ multiplex PCR. This table holds about 92,000 clones, just under 95% found once. CDR3 length equals 18 residues. Germline CDR1 is PRHDT and CDR2 is FYEKMQ (reference sequence). V was pared by 0 bases and J by 5 bases, with 11 bases of the junction left unmatched. Sample: peripheral blood, taken in the first trimester of pregnancy. The gene calls are TRBV13 and TRBJ2-1; TRBD1 aligns across 9 bases. The TCR sequence derives from a female donor with multiple sclerosis, enrolled in a pregnancy study. CDR3 in DNA: TGTGCCAGCAGCTTAGGCAAGTTTTGGGACAGGGAGAACAATGAGCAGTTCTTC. Translated: CASSLGKFWDRENNEQFF.